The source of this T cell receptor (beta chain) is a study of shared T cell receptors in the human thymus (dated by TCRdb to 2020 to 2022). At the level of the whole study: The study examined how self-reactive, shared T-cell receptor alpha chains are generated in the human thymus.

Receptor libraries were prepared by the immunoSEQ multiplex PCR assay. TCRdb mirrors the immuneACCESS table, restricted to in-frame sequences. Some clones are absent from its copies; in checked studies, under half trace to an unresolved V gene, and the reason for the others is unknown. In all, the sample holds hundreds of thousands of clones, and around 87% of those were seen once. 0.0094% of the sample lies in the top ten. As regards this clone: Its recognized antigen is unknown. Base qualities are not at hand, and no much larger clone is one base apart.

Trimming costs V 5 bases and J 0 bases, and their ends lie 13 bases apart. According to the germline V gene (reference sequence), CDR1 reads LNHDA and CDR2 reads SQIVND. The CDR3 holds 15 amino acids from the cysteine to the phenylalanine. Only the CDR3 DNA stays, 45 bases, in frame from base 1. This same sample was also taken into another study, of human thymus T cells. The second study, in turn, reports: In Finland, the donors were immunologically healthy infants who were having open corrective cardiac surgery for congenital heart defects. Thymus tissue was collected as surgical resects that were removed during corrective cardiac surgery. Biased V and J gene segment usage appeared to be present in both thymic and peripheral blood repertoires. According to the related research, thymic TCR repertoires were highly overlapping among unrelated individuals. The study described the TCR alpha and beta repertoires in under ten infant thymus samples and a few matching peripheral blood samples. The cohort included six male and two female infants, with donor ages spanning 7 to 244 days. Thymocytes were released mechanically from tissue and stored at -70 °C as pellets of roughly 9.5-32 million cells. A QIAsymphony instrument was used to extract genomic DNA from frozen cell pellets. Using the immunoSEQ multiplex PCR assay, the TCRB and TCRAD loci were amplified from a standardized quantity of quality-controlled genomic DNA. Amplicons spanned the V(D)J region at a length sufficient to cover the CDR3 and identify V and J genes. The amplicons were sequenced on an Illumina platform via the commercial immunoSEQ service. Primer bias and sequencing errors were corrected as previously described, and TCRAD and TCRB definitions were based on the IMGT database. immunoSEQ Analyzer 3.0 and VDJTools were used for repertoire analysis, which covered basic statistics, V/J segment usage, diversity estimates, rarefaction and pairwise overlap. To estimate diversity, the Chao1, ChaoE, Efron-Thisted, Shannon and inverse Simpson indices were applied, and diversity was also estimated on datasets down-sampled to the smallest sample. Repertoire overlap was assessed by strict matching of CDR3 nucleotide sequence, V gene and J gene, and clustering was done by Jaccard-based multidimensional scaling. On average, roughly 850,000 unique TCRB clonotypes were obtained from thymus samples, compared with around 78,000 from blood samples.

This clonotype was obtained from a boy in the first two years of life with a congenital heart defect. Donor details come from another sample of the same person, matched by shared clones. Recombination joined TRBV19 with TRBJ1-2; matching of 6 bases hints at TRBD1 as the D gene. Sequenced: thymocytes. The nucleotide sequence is TGTGCCAGTAGTGTCAGGGGACGAGCTAACTATGGCTACACCTTC. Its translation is CASSVRGRANYGYTF.